The 22 T cell receptor beta chains in this list originate from one sample, sequenced in a study of vaccination effects on CD4 cells after COVID-19. TCRdb's copy holds only in-frame clones and misses some; the assay was immunoSEQ multiplex PCR. The sample has roughly 68,000 clones, around two thirds seen once. Expansion with viral peptide pools was applied to antigen-specific CD4+ T cells by the ViraFEST assay prior to sequencing. Cells that had been cultured for 10 days were the source of isolated CD4+ T cells. Each participant received a vaccine that was either BNT162b2 or mRNA-1273, given as two doses. These receptors' antigens are unknown. Sequencing was performed on CD4+ T cells from PBMCs cultured with HCoV-229E spike peptides, taken after COVID-19 vaccination. These receptors originate from a human donor who received a COVID-19 vaccine.

The chain is built from TRBV27 and TRBJ2-2, with 10 bases matching TRBD2. Unmatched junction bases numbered 9, after V lost 1 base and J lost 7 bases. The CDR3 runs 17 residues. The V gene's germline CDR1 is MNHEY and CDR2 SMNVEV (reference sequence). CDR3 in amino acids: CASSLWGPSGGGGELFF. CDR3 in DNA: TGTGCCAGCAGTTTATGGGGACCTAGCGGGGGCGGCGGGGAGCTGTTTTTT.

This clone has just a few counts. The rearrangement joins TRBV19 to TRBJ1-5, with D unresolved. This CDR3 contains 13 residues. Germline CDR1 and CDR2: LNHDA and SQIVND (reference sequence). V lost 5 bases to trimming and J lost 3 bases, with 8 bases between them. CDR3 in DNA: TGTGCCAGTAGTTTAAGGGACAATCAGCCCCAGCATTTT. Protein: CASSLRDNQPQHF.

This rearrangement joins TRBV5-4 to TRBJ2-7; 11 nucleotides agree with TRBD2. CDR3 length equals 17 residues. Unmatched junction bases numbered 7, after V lost 2 bases and J lost 0 bases. Germline V CDR1 and CDR2: SGHNT, YYREEE (reference sequence). The CDR3 protein is CASSLSLAGGSSYEQYV. The CDR3 DNA sequence: TGTGCCAGCAGCTTAAGCCTAGCGGGGGGAAGCTCCTACGAGCAGTACGTC.

The chain carries TRBV6-5 and TRBJ1-1; no clear D. Germline V lookup: CDR1 MNHEY, CDR2 SVGAGI. V gave up 8 bases and J gave up 4 bases, with 14 bases separating them. The CDR3 has 13 residues. The CDR3, as DNA: TGTGCCAGCGCCATGCCGGGGTCCACTGAAGCTTTCTTT. This encodes CASAMPGSTEAFF.

V and J are TRBV6-5 and TRBJ2-7; D may be TRBD1 (5 bases). V dropped 6 bases and J dropped 1 base, with 13 bases sitting between them. In germline, CDR1 is MNHEY, CDR2 SVGAGI. CDR3 length equals 14 residues. DNA for the CDR3: TGTGCCAGCAGGAGGCAGGCAGGGTCCTACGAGCAGTACGTC. It is translated as CASRRQAGSYEQYV.

Here the CDR3 reads CASSTGGGSNQPQHF. The CDR3 DNA sequence: TGTGCCAGTAGTACAGGGGGAGGTAGCAATCAGCCCCAGCATTTT. The chain is built from TRBV19 and TRBJ1-5; 7 bases align to TRBD1. J lost 0 bases, V lost 4 bases, and 3 bases had no gene match. CDR3 length: 15 residues. Germline V gene sequence: CDR1 LNHDA, CDR2 SQIVND (reference sequence).

The rearrangement joins TRBV19 to TRBJ1-2, with 8 bases that match TRBD1. The CDR3 has 15 amino acids. With 2 bases clipped from V and 4 bases from J, the junction kept 6 bases outside the gene matches. In germline, CDR1 is LNHDA, CDR2 SQIVND (reference sequence). CDR3 sequence reads: CASSISGGGSYGYTF. DNA of the CDR3: TGTGCCAGTAGTATATCAGGGGGCGGGAGCTATGGCTACACCTTC.

This clone was detected a few times. The V and J genes are TRBV19 and TRBJ1-5, with TRBD1 matching over 7 bases. V shed 5 bases and J 5 bases; nucleotides not matched to a gene: 9. The CDR3 consists of 15 residues. Germline V gene sequence: CDR1 LNHDA, CDR2 SQIVND (reference sequence). The CDR3 sequence is CASSVTGTAYQPQHF. The CDR3 DNA sequence: TGTGCCAGTAGTGTAACCGGGACAGCATATCAGCCCCAGCATTTT.

The V and J genes are TRBV7-2 and TRBJ1-2; 8 positions match TRBD1. CDR1 is SGHTA and CDR2 is FQGNSA in the germline V gene. Trimming at V came to 3 bases and at J to 2 bases, leaving 5 bases not matched to a gene. This CDR3 contains 15 residues. Here the CDR3 DNA reads TGTGCCAGCAGCTTTATGGGGACAGGCAACTATGGCTACACCTTC. Protein product: CASSFMGTGNYGYTF.

The chain joins TRBV7-3 to TRBJ2-2; 13 bases agree with TRBD2. Trimming removed 5 bases from V and 9 bases from J; junction bases left unmatched: 12. CDR1 is SGHTA and CDR2 is FQGTGA in the germline V gene. CDR3 size: 17 residues. The CDR3, as DNA: TGTGCCAGCAGCAAAGGACCGGGACTAGCGGGGATTCGGGAGCTGTTTTTT. Encoded protein: CASSKGPGLAGIRELFF.

This chain connects TRBV7-3 to TRBJ2-3, with TRBD1 matching 10 bases. V lost 5 bases and J lost 5; bases outside the gene matches: 4. Germline assignment: CDR1 SGHTA and CDR2 FQGTGA. This CDR3 spans 14 amino acids. The CDR3 nucleotides read TGTGCCAGCAGCCGGGACAGGGGCGGAGATACGCAGTATTTT. Encoded protein: CASSRDRGGDTQYF.

This clone occurred a few times. This chain joins TRBV2 and TRBJ1-4; no reliable D call. The CDR3 contains 17 residues. Trimming removed 4 bases from V and 6 bases from J, with 21 bases in between. The germline gives CDR1 SNHLY, CDR2 FYNNEI. The CDR3 loop is CASSVSPEKASDEKLFF. CDR3 DNA: TGTGCCAGCAGTGTCTCTCCGGAAAAGGCCTCAGATGAAAAACTGTTTTTT.

The gene calls are TRBV9 and TRBJ1-3; 8 bases fit TRBD1. The CDR3 sequence is 16 residues long. The J segment lost 0 bases and the V segment lost 0 bases, leaving 2 bases of the junction unmatched. The V gene's germline CDR1 is SGDLS and CDR2 YYNGEE. CDR3 nucleotides: TGTGCCAGCAGCGTAGCCGGGACAGGCTCTGGAAACACCATATATTTT. Translated: CASSVAGTGSGNTIYF. Looking up the rest from reference TRBV9 and TRBJ1-3 gives the full variable domain: DSGVTQTPKHLITATGQRVTLRCSPRSGDLSVYWYQQSLDQGLQFLIQYYNGEERAKGNILERFSAQQFPDLHSELNLSSLELGDSALYFCASSVAGTGSGNTIYFGEGSWLTVV.

The rearrangement links TRBV18 to TRBJ1-1; unclear D gene. The V end was cut by 2 bases, the J end by 4 bases, with 11 bases between. CDR3 length equals 14 residues. Germline loops: CDR1 KGHSH, CDR2 LQKENI. CDR3 sequence reads: CASSPDTGVTEAFF. CDR3 DNA sequence: TGTGCCAGCTCACCAGACACGGGCGTCACTGAAGCTTTCTTT.

The chain combines TRBV10-3 with TRBJ2-3; 8 nucleotides line up with TRBD1. This CDR3 has 16 residues. Looked up from germline, CDR1 is ENHRY and CDR2 is SYGVKD. The J segment lost 3 bases and the V segment lost 6 bases, leaving 11 bases of the junction unmatched. In DNA, the CDR3 is TGTGCCATCAGCGGCTCAACAGGGGGTATTACAGATACGCAGTATTTT. The encoded protein is CAISGSTGGITDTQYF.

The V and J genes are TRBV10-3 and TRBJ2-3, with D perhaps TRBD1 (5 bases). Germline V gene lookup returns CDR1 ENHRY and CDR2 SYGVKD. The CDR3 runs 13 residues. The V end lost 4 bases, the J end lost 4 bases, and 9 bases lay between the germline ends. DNA for the CDR3: TGTGCCATCAGTGCGGACAACGCAGATACGCAGTATTTT. This translates into CAISADNADTQYF.

V is TRBV7-2 and J is TRBJ2-1; 9 bases agree with TRBD2. Losses at the gene ends were 6 bases for V and 3 bases for J; bases not matched to a gene: 6. The CDR3 contains 15 residues. Germline loops: CDR1 SGHTA, CDR2 FQGNSA. The CDR3 sequence: CASSLSGGNYNEQFF. The CDR3 DNA sequence: TGTGCCAGCAGTTTAAGCGGGGGGAACTACAATGAGCAGTTCTTC.

A single count supports this clone. The rearrangement uses TRBV15 and TRBJ2-5; 10 positions agree with TRBD1. J was trimmed by 4 bases and V by 0 bases; bases with no gene match: 5. This CDR3 is built from 16 residues. Germline V gene sequence: CDR1 LNHNV, CDR2 YYDKDF (reference sequence). CDR3: CATSRDRDRGGETQYF. The CDR3 nucleotides are TGTGCCACCAGCAGAGACCGGGACAGGGGAGGAGAGACCCAGTACTTC.

The genes are TRBV28 and TRBJ1-2, with D possibly being TRBD1 (5 bases). V was clipped by 6 bases and J by 6 bases, with 14 bases between them. Germline lookup yields CDR1 MDHEN and CDR2 SYDVKM. The CDR3 covers 13 residues. The CDR3: CASSSGAANGYTF. CDR3 DNA sequence: TGTGCCAGCAGCTCCGGGGCGGCTAATGGCTACACCTTC.

This chain uses TRBV6-4 with TRBJ2-1, with D perhaps matching TRBD2 (6 bases). The CDR3 length is 13 residues. Germline V CDR1 and CDR2: MRHNA, SNTAGT. V was cut by 6 bases and J by 4 bases, with 10 bases left in between. The CDR3 sequence is CASRSSAYNEQFF. The DNA of the CDR3 is TGTGCCAGCAGATCTAGCGCATACAATGAGCAGTTCTTC.

CDR3 DNA sequence: TGCGCCAGCAGCCCAGGGTTCGATTCACCCCTCCACTTT. It specifies CASSPGFDSPLHF. The rearrangement joins TRBV10-1 to TRBJ1-6, with D perhaps matching TRBD1 (5 bases). This CDR3 has 13 residues. V shed 6 bases and J shed 8 bases, with 11 bases lying between them. CDR1 and CDR2 (germline): WNHNN, SYGVQD (reference sequence).

The chain couples TRBV3-1 (or the pseudogene TRBV3-2) to TRBJ1-5, with D uncertain. Looked up from germline, CDR1 is LGHDT and CDR2 is YNNKEL (reference sequence). The CDR3 runs to 14 residues. V lost 1 base, J lost 7 bases, and 11 bases lay in between. CDR3 residues: CASSQGGGHQPQHF. In DNA, the CDR3 is TGTGCCAGCAGCCAAGGGGGAGGGCACCAGCCCCAGCATTTT.